The 31 T cell receptor beta chains in this list originate from one sample, sequenced in a study of T cell repertoires in aging, cancer and after chemotherapy. TRB rearrangements spanning V, D and J were amplified using mixed TRB-A/B primers. TCRdb re-called the multiplex PCR reads with MiXCR, one entry per CDR3 protein. The sample records more than 15,000 distinct CDR3 sequences, over 45% being singletons. TCR beta rearrangements were amplified from peripheral blood genomic DNA. The sample comprised blood. These receptors were collected from a human donor in good health.

By share, this clonotype ranks as medium-sized. CDR3 sequence reads: CSVFSQAGYNEQFF. In nucleotides, the CDR3 is TGCAGCGTGTTTAGCCAGGCGGGCTACAATGAGCAGTTCTTC. J is TRBJ2-1 and V is TRBV29-1, with D perhaps matching TRBD2 (5 bases). Trimming removed 6 bases at V and 3 bases at J, with 15 bases between. CDR1 and CDR2 (germline): SQVTM, ANQGSEA. The CDR3 loop spans 14 amino acids.

V usage is TRBV27 and J usage is TRBJ2-7; D unresolved. The CDR3 length is 15 residues. Trimming took 0 bases from V and 0 from J, leaving 9 bases between them. The germline gives CDR1 MNHEY, CDR2 SMNVEV (reference sequence). This CDR3 reads CASSLSGRSSYEQYF. CDR3 coding DNA: TGTGCCAGCAGTTTATCGGGCCGAAGCTCCTACGAGCAGTACTTC.

This clonotype was observed a few times. V and J are TRBV19 and TRBJ1-1, with TRBD1 matching over 8 bases. This CDR3 is built from 14 residues. Germline V CDR1 and CDR2: LNHDA, SQIVND (reference sequence). The V segment lost 3 bases and the J segment 5 bases; nucleotides outside the gene matches: 5. The CDR3 sequence is CASSIGQGNTEAFF. For the CDR3, the DNA is TGTGCCAGTAGTATCGGACAGGGTAATACTGAAGCTTTCTTT.

In this sample, this clonotype turned up a few times. The chain has TRBV29-1 and TRBJ2-4; 12 nucleotides match TRBD2. The J segment lost 6 bases and the V segment lost 7 bases, leaving 13 bases of the junction unmatched. This CDR3 contains 16 residues. The germline V gene encodes CDR1 SQVTM and CDR2 ANQGSEA. The CDR3 DNA is TGCAGCGCCGGCGGTGGACTAGCGGGGCTTTCAAACATTCAGTACTTC. Protein sequence: CSAGGGLAGLSNIQYF.

The V and J genes are TRBV5-1 and TRBJ2-5; D remains unclear. CDR1 SGHRS and CDR2 YFSETQ come from the germline V gene. CDR3 size: 13 residues. V lost 0 bases to trimming and J lost 2 bases, with 5 bases between them. Here the CDR3 DNA reads TGCGCCAGCAGCTTGGGGTTACAAGAGACCCAGTACTTC. It codes for CASSLGLQETQYF.

CDR3 protein: CASRASWEGTGYYEQYF. The CDR3 DNA reads TGTGCCAGCAGGGCGTCGTGGGAAGGGACGGGGTACTACGAGCAGTACTTC. This rearrangement joins TRBV5-6 to TRBJ2-7; either TRBD1 or TRBD2 may fit D (5 bases each). The germline V gene has CDR1 SGHDT and CDR2 YYEEEE. CDR3 length equals 17 residues. Trimming stripped 5 bases from V and 3 bases from J, with 24 bases between.

The V and J genes are TRBV27 and TRBJ2-7, with 7 bases that match TRBD1. The CDR3 is made up of 14 amino acids. The germline V gene has CDR1 MNHEY and CDR2 SMNVEV (reference sequence). The V and J ends lost 3 bases and 3 bases, in that order; junction bases with no gene match: 5. The CDR3 here is CASSFRQGFYEQYF. CDR3 sequence (DNA): TGTGCCAGCAGTTTTCGACAGGGATTCTACGAGCAGTACTTC.

V is TRBV19 and J is TRBJ1-1, with D maybe TRBD1 (6 bases). Germline CDR1 reads LNHDA; CDR2 reads SQIVND (reference sequence). Trimming cost V 0 bases and J 6 bases, with 14 bases left between them. The CDR3 has 15 amino acids. CDR3: CASSIDPAGTSEAFF. The CDR3, as DNA: TGTGCCAGTAGTATAGATCCCGCCGGGACATCTGAAGCTTTCTTT.

The table lists this clonotype with a few counts. The chain is built from TRBV15 and TRBJ2-1, with TRBD1 matching 9 bases. Trimming at V came to 0 bases and at J to 7 bases, leaving 16 bases not matched to a gene. CDR3 length: 19 residues. Germline V gene data show CDR1 as LNHNV and CDR2 as YYDKDF (reference sequence). The CDR3 is CATSRDALRGTGLRNEQFF. In nucleotides, the CDR3 is TGTGCCACCAGCAGAGACGCTCTACGAGGGACAGGGTTGCGTAATGAGCAGTTCTTC.

In regard to this clonotype: A read error may produce the germline difference seen at one junction end. The chain is built from TRBV19 and TRBJ2-1; D is possibly TRBD1 (5 bases). The germline gives CDR1 LNHDA, CDR2 SQIVND (reference sequence). This CDR3 is 11 amino acids long. CDR3 residues: CTSERGNEQFF. CDR3 coding DNA: TGTACCAGTGAAAGGGGAAATGAGCAGTTCTTC.

This clonotype has a handful of counts. This CDR3 reads CATSRALAQNEQFF. CDR3 nucleotide sequence: TGTGCCACCAGCAGGGCCCTAGCCCAGAATGAGCAGTTCTTC. V and J are TRBV15 and TRBJ2-1, with D tentatively TRBD2 (5 bases). The CDR3 runs 14 residues. The V gene's germline CDR1 is LNHNV and CDR2 YYDKDF (reference sequence). The germline V and J ends were trimmed by 3 bases and 7 bases, with 13 bases remaining between them.

A few counts support this clonotype. The rearrangement joins TRBV27 to TRBJ2-2; D might be TRBD1 or TRBD2, each matching 5 bases. Germline V gene sequence: CDR1 MNHEY, CDR2 SMNVEV (reference sequence). The CDR3 totals 14 residues. Trimming stripped 6 bases from V and 3 bases from J, with 11 bases between. CDR3 residues: CASRWGLDTGELFF. CDR3 in DNA: TGTGCCAGCAGATGGGGGTTGGACACCGGGGAGCTGTTTTTT.

The chain has TRBV6-2 or TRBV6-3 and TRBJ2-7; D is perhaps TRBD1 or TRBD2 (5 bases each). V lost 6 bases, J lost 3 bases, and 18 bases lay in between. This CDR3 has 15 amino acids. Germline loops: CDR1 MNHEY, CDR2 SVGEGT. CDR3 nucleotide sequence: TGTGCCAGCAGCCCGGGACGGATGGGATTCTACGAGCAGTACTTC. Its translation is CASSPGRMGFYEQYF.

The chain is built from TRBV11-1 and TRBJ2-1; perhaps TRBD1 as D (7 bases). The CDR3 is 12 residues long. Trimming stripped 5 bases from V and 12 bases from J, with 14 bases between. Germline V lookup: CDR1 SGHAT, CDR2 FQDESV (reference sequence). The CDR3 protein is CASSTRGAGQFF. The CDR3 bases are TGTGCCAGCAGCACCAGGGGGGCGGGGCAGTTCTTC.

This chain joins TRBV6-5 and TRBJ2-7; 13 bases are shared with TRBD2. CDR3 size: 17 residues. The ends lost 6 bases at V and 2 bases at J; junction bases unmatched: 10. CDR1 and CDR2 (germline): MNHEY, SVGAGI. The CDR3 DNA sequence: TGTGCCAGCAGCGGTCATCCGGGGACTAGCGGGACCTACGAGCAGTACTTC. This codes for CASSGHPGTSGTYEQYF.

The V call is TRBV19, the J call TRBJ2-1; perhaps TRBD2 as D (6 bases). V lost 4 bases and J 5 bases, leaving 18 bases between the germline ends. Germline loops: CDR1 LNHDA, CDR2 SQIVND (reference sequence). The CDR3 sequence is 16 residues long. This chain's CDR3 is CASSNVAGTQHNEQFF. The CDR3 DNA sequence: TGTGCCAGTAGTAACGTCGCGGGAACCCAACACAATGAGCAGTTCTTC.

The gene calls are TRBV19 and TRBJ1-4; possibly TRBD1 for D (5 bases). The V gene's germline CDR1 is LNHDA and CDR2 SQIVND (reference sequence). The CDR3 consists of 16 residues. Trimming left V 3 bases short and J 5 bases short, with 16 bases between. The CDR3 bases are TGTGCCAGTAGTATCCTTAACTCCGGGGCAAATGAAAAACTGTTTTTT. Residues: CASSILNSGANEKLFF.

The chain joins TRBV19 to TRBJ2-2, with 11 bases lining up with TRBD2. V was clipped by 2 bases and J by 2 bases; unmatched bases: 4. CDR3 length: 17 residues. The germline gives CDR1 LNHDA, CDR2 SQIVND (reference sequence). CDR3 in DNA: TGTGCCAGTAGTATACGACTAGCGGGACGTAACACCGGGGAGCTGTTTTTT. It specifies CASSIRLAGRNTGELFF.

V is TRBV5-1 and J is TRBJ2-2; D tentatively reads TRBD1 or TRBD2 (5 bases each). Germline CDR1 is SGHRS and CDR2 is YFSETQ. There are 15 residues in the CDR3. V was cut by 4 bases and J by 0 bases, with 10 bases left in between. CDR3 DNA: TGCGCCAGCAGCGGGGACGGTTCGAACACCGGGGAGCTGTTTTTT. Encoded protein: CASSGDGSNTGELFF. The variable domain in full, completed from reference TRBV5-1 and TRBJ2-2, reads KAGVTQTPRYLIKTRGQQVTLSCSPISGHRSVSWYQQTPGQGLQFLFEYFSETQRNKGNFPGRFSGRQFSNSRSEMNVSTLELGDSALYLCASSGDGSNTGELFFGEGSRLTVL.

V is TRBV4-1 and J is TRBJ2-7, with D maybe TRBD1 (6 bases). Germline CDR1 is MGHRA and CDR2 is YSYEKL. There are 14 residues in the CDR3. Trimming left V 3 bases short and J 0 bases short, with 9 bases between. The CDR3 DNA is TGCGCCAGCAGCCATGGACAGAACTCCTACGAGCAGTACTTC. Its protein product is CASSHGQNSYEQYF.

The V gene is TRBV6-4, the J gene TRBJ1-1, with D possibly being TRBD1 (6 bases). Germline assignment: CDR1 MRHNA and CDR2 SNTAGT. Deletions cut 7 bases from V and 1 base from J, with 13 bases between. The CDR3 has 14 amino acids. In DNA, the CDR3 is TGTGCCAGCAAAAGGGGGTCGGAGAACACTGAAGCTTTCTTT. It specifies CASKRGSENTEAFF.

The gene calls are TRBV11-1 and TRBJ2-6; no definite D call. Germline values: CDR1 SGHAT, CDR2 FQDESV (reference sequence). Trimming stripped 6 bases from V and 2 bases from J, with 8 bases between. The CDR3 loop spans 14 amino acids. The chain's CDR3 is CASSRLAGANVLTF. CDR3 bases: TGTGCCAGCAGTCGTCTGGCTGGGGCCAACGTCCTGACTTTC.

The chain couples TRBV5-4 to TRBJ2-6, with D tentatively TRBD2 (5 bases). CDR1 SGHNT and CDR2 YYREEE come from the germline V gene (reference sequence). The CDR3 is 19 amino acids. Between the trimmed V and J ends, which lost 0 bases and 0 bases, there was a span of 16 bases. CDR3 nucleotide sequence: TGTGCCAGCAGCTTGGGGCAGAGGGCCCCCACCTCTGGGGCCAACGTCCTGACTTTC. Translation gives CASSLGQRAPTSGANVLTF.

Of note for this clonotype: It may be a read error: a sequence one base away is much more abundant. J is TRBJ2-7 and V is TRBV29-1; 8 positions agree with TRBD1. Trimming removed 6 bases from V and 5 bases from J; junction bases left unmatched: 12. The CDR3 length is 14 residues. Looked up from germline, CDR1 is SQVTM and CDR2 is ANQGSEA. The CDR3 is CSVADRAISHEQYF. DNA of the CDR3: TGCAGCGTGGCGGACAGGGCGATATCCCACGAGCAGTACTTC.

This clonotype was picked up a small number of times. This chain connects TRBV19 to TRBJ1-5; D is undetermined. The length of the CDR3 is 12 residues. CDR1 LNHDA and CDR2 SQIVND come from the germline V gene (reference sequence). Trimming removed 7 bases at V and 4 bases at J, with 8 bases between. The CDR3 coding sequence is TGTGCCAGTAAAGGGCAGAATCAGCCCCAGCATTTT. It is translated as CASKGQNQPQHF.

There are a few counts of this clonotype. The chain carries TRBV6-1 and TRBJ2-6; tentatively, D is TRBD1 or TRBD2 (5 bases each). The germline V gene has CDR1 MNHNS and CDR2 SASEGT. CDR3 length: 16 residues. The germline V and J ends were trimmed by 1 base and 2 bases, with 9 bases remaining between them. Written as DNA, the CDR3 is TGTGCCAGCAGTGAAGTGAGGGGTACTGGGGCCAACGTCCTGACTTTC. Protein product: CASSEVRGTGANVLTF.

The rearrangement links TRBV13 to TRBJ2-3; 8 positions agree with TRBD2. This CDR3 region has 14 residues. V gave up 5 bases and J gave up 5 bases; unmatched junction bases: 6. Germline-derived CDR1 and CDR2 are PRHDT and FYEKMQ (reference sequence). The CDR3 is CASSRGGGRDTQYF. The CDR3 DNA reads as TGTGCCAGCAGCCGGGGGGGTGGAAGAGATACGCAGTATTTT.

Remarks on this clonotype: This may be a read error, as it is one base from a much larger clone. The V gene is TRBV29-1, the J gene TRBJ2-7; D is undetermined. The germline gives CDR1 SQVTM, CDR2 ANQGSEA. The CDR3 spans 12 residues. For the CDR3, the DNA is TGCAGCGTTGCCGACTCCACCTACGGGCAGTACTTC. Amino acid sequence: CSVADSTYGQYF.

The chain carries TRBV19 and TRBJ2-1; D is unclear. This CDR3 spans 13 amino acids. Germline V CDR1 and CDR2: LNHDA, SQIVND (reference sequence). Trimming cost V 3 bases and J 4 bases, with 7 bases left between them. The CDR3 loop is CASSISSYNEQFF. The CDR3 DNA follows: TGTGCCAGTAGTATTTCCAGTTACAATGAGCAGTTCTTC.

The sample holds a few counts of this clonotype. The chain employs TRBV19 and TRBJ2-1, with TRBD2 matching 12 bases. With 3 bases clipped from V and 8 bases from J, the junction kept 8 bases outside the gene matches. There are 16 residues in the CDR3. In germline, CDR1 is LNHDA, CDR2 SQIVND (reference sequence). The CDR3 DNA sequence: TGTGCCAGTAGTATTTTCACTAGCGGGAGGAGAGATGAGCAGTTCTTC. Translated: CASSIFTSGRRDEQFF.

The chain combines TRBV19 with TRBJ2-7, with 8 bases that match TRBD1. Germline loops: CDR1 LNHDA, CDR2 SQIVND (reference sequence). The trim removed 4 bases at V and 9 bases at J, leaving 5 bases unmatched. This CDR3 has 12 amino acids. The CDR3 sequence: CASSTGQGWQYF. The CDR3 coding sequence is TGTGCCAGTAGTACCGGACAGGGTTGGCAGTACTTC.